Listed here are 12 T cell receptor beta chains from one sample, sequenced in a study of blood T cells in healthy people across ages. The second PCR ran about 6 to 12 cycles with a sample-barcoded 5' primer and J-beta primers. TCRdb fed the 5' RACE reads into MiXCR, producing one record per CDR3 protein. The sample gives hundreds of thousands of distinct CDR3 sequences, 25% to 35% of which show up once; about a sixth is in the top ten. The sequencing input was blood. These receptors all come from an elderly woman in good health.

This clonotype was counted at least ten times. The V and J genes are TRBV20-1 and TRBJ2-7; D ambiguous. CDR1 and CDR2 from the germline V gene are DFQATT and SNEGSKA (reference sequence). The V and J ends lost 5 bases and 1 base respectively, with 12 bases between them. The CDR3 covers 13 residues. CDR3 amino acids: CSAESPQSYEQYF. DNA of the CDR3: TGCAGTGCTGAATCCCCACAGTCCTACGAGCAGTACTTC.

This chain joins TRBV24-1 and TRBJ2-1; D assignment may be TRBD1 or TRBD2 (5 bases each). The CDR3 spans 16 residues. Germline-derived CDR1 and CDR2 are KGHDR and SFDVKD. V was cut by 4 bases and J by 4 bases, with 16 bases left in between. The DNA for the CDR3 is TGTGCCACCAGTGAATCCGGGGCCCATAGATACAATGAGCAGTTCTTC. It encodes CATSESGAHRYNEQFF.

Comment on this clonotype: A read error may be the cause here, since a much bigger clone is one base away. This chain links TRBV29-1 with TRBJ2-1, with 11 bases lining up with TRBD2. The germline V gene encodes CDR1 SQVTM and CDR2 ANQGSEA. The CDR3 has 14 amino acids. CDR3 DNA sequence: TGCAGCGTTTTGACTAGCGGGGACTACAATGAGCAGGTCTTC. This encodes CSVLTSGDYNEQVF.

The V call is TRBV5-4, the J call TRBJ2-3; 10 bases match TRBD2. Germline V CDR1 and CDR2: SGHNT, YYREEE (reference sequence). The CDR3 is made up of 14 amino acids. V gave up 2 bases and J gave up 7 bases; unmatched junction bases: 4. CDR3 DNA sequence: TGTGCCAGCAGCTTAGCGGGGGGGCCGTATACGCAGTATTTT. It specifies CASSLAGGPYTQYF.

This chain connects TRBV20-1 to TRBJ1-1, with 7 bases aligning to TRBD1. Germline lookup yields CDR1 DFQATT and CDR2 SNEGSKA (reference sequence). Germline trimming cut 0 bases from V and 1 base from J; bases unmatched to any gene: 5. CDR3 length equals 15 residues. CDR3 sequence reads: CSARDAGGWNTEAFF. In nucleotides, the CDR3 is TGCAGTGCTAGAGACGCAGGGGGATGGAACACTGAAGCTTTCTTT.

This clonotype was observed a single time. The chain links TRBV6-5 to TRBJ1-2; D remains unclear. Germline assignment: CDR1 MNHEY and CDR2 SVGAGI. This CDR3 is 14 amino acids long. The germline V and J ends were trimmed by 6 bases and 2 bases, with 13 bases remaining between them. CDR3 sequence: CASSPSTQNYGYTF. The CDR3 region has the DNA TGTGCCAGCAGCCCCTCGACACAGAACTATGGCTACACCTTC.

In this sample, this clonotype turned up a few times. Given a much more abundant clone one base away, this may be a read error. The chain uses TRBV7-2 and TRBJ1-2; D ambiguous. This CDR3 spans 14 amino acids. CDR1 SGHTA and CDR2 FQGNSA come from the germline V gene. The CDR3 here is CASGLRETSYGYTF. In nucleotides, the CDR3 is TGTGCCAGCGGCTTACGGGAGACGAGCTATGGCTACACCTTC.

The chain joins TRBV7-9 to TRBJ1-2; 9 nucleotides match TRBD1. Germline V gene lookup returns CDR1 SEHNR and CDR2 FQNEAQ (reference sequence). The ends lost 4 bases at V and 6 bases at J; junction bases unmatched: 15. This CDR3 has 17 amino acids. The CDR3 sequence: CASSSQSGTGIPHGYTF. In DNA, the CDR3 is TGTGCCAGCAGCTCACAGTCCGGGACAGGGATTCCCCATGGCTACACCTTC.

The rearrangement joins TRBV12-3 or TRBV12-4 to TRBJ1-4; D is undetermined. The CDR3 is 14 amino acids. Deletions cut 11 bases from V and 11 bases from J, with 24 bases between. The CDR3 reads CAGTPPADLRKLFF. The CDR3 DNA reads TGTGCCGGCACACCCCCGGCCGACCTAAGGAAACTGTTTTTT.

This clonotype came up many times. This chain joins TRBV6-5 and TRBJ2-7, with 9 bases aligning to TRBD1. CDR1 and CDR2 (germline): MNHEY, SVGAGI. The CDR3 has 13 amino acids. The V segment lost 6 bases and the J segment 4 bases; nucleotides outside the gene matches: 4. Here the CDR3 reads CASRAGTGYEQYF. The CDR3 region has the DNA TGTGCCAGCAGAGCCGGGACAGGGTACGAGCAGTACTTC.

This clonotype was seen many times. The chain recombines TRBV9 with TRBJ2-7; D ambiguous. CDR1 and CDR2 (germline): SGDLS, YYNGEE. The CDR3 loop spans 13 amino acids. V gave up 0 bases and J gave up 1 base, with 5 bases separating them. CDR3 bases: TGTGCCAGCAGCGTAGCTCTATCCTACGAGCAGTACTTC. It specifies CASSVALSYEQYF.

With respect to this clonotype: A much bigger clone sits one base away, suggesting this may be a read error. The V and J genes are TRBV7-2 and TRBJ2-3; unclear D gene. This CDR3 region has 16 residues. The V end lost 0 bases, the J end lost 0 bases, and 10 bases lay between the germline ends. Germline CDR1 is SGHTA and CDR2 is FQGNSA. The CDR3 loop reads CASSLAASKSTDTQYF. CDR3 sequence (DNA): TGTGCCAGCAGCTTAGCGGCCAGTAAGAGCACAGATACGCAGTATTTT.